This paragraph reports one TCR beta chain. The antigen remains unidentified. The CDR3 spans 16 residues. Germline V gene lookup returns CDR1 SGHRS and CDR2 YFSETQ. Between the trimmed V and J ends, which lost 4 bases and 1 base, there was a span of 14 bases. This entry is derived from a study of cytomegalovirus exposure and HLA in healthy donors. PCR employed 60 Vbeta and 13 Jbeta primers. Under the authors' procedure: In a later analysis, around 11 million of 65 million to 80 million unique beta chains occurred in at least two donors. Profiled with immunoSEQ multiplex PCR; TCRdb holds only in-frame clones, not every one. V and J calls and clone size come straight from that table; D and trimming were deduced from the DNA. This sample carries some 200,000 clones, with 1.1% going to the ten biggest clones. Overall study findings and caveats: Cytomegalovirus association was listed for 164 TCR beta chains. Rarity marked most TCR sequences, yet some public TCRs occurred in many donors. Across all donors, roughly uniform sequencing depth was an assumption of the presence/absence analyses.

The chain links TRBV5-1 to TRBJ2-2; TRBD1 might be the D (5 bases). This TCR was sampled from a girl aged 2-10 years in good health and CMV-seropositive. Sequencing input: PBMCs. The CDR3 bases are TGCGCCAGCAGCCCCGGAACAGGAAAGAACACCGGGGAGCTGTTTTTT. Protein: CASSPGTGKNTGELFF.